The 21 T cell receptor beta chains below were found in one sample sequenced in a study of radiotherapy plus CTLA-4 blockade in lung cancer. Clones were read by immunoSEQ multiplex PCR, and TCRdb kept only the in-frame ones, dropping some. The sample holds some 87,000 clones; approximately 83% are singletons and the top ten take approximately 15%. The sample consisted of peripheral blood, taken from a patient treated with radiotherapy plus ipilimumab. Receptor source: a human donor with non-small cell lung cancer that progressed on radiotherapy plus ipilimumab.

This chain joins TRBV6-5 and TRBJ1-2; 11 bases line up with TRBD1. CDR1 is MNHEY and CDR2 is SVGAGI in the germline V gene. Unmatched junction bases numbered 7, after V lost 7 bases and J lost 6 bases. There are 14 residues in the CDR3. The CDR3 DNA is TGTGCCAGCAAAACCGGACAGGGGGCGGATGGCTACACCTTC. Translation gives CASKTGQGADGYTF.

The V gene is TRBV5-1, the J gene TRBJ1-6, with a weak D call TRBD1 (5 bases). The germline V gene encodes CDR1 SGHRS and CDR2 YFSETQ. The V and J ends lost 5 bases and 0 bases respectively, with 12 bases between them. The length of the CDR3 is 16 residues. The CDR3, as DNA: TGCGCCAGCAGTCCTGGGGGGAGCTCCTATAATTCACCCCTCCACTTT. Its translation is CASSPGGSSYNSPLHF.

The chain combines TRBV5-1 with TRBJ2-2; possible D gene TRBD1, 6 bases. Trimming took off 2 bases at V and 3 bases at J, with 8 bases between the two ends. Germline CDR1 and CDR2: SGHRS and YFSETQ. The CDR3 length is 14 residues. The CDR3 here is CASSLRTDTGELFF. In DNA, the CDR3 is TGCGCCAGCAGCTTAAGGACAGACACCGGGGAGCTGTTTTTT.

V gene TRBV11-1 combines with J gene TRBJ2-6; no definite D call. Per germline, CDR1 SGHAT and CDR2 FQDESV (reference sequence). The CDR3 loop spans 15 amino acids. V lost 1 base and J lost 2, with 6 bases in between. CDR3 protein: CASSLGGTGANVLTF. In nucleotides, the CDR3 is TGTGCCAGCAGCTTAGGTGGCACTGGGGCCAACGTCCTGACTTTC.

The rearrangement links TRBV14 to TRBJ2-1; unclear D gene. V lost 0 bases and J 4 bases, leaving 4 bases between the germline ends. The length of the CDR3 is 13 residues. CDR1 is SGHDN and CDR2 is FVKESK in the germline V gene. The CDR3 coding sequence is TGTGCCAGCAGCCAAGATCTATACAATGAGCAGTTCTTC. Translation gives CASSQDLYNEQFF.

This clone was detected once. The CDR3 region has the DNA TGTGCCAGCAGTCTATATCTAGGCCAGGGGGCGACTGAAGCTTTCTTT. It yields the protein CASSLYLGQGATEAFF. V and J are TRBV27 and TRBJ1-1; 8 bases are a match to TRBD1. Trimming took 5 bases from V and 5 from J; bases not matched to a gene: 13. Germline loops: CDR1 MNHEY, CDR2 SMNVEV (reference sequence). This CDR3 region has 16 residues.

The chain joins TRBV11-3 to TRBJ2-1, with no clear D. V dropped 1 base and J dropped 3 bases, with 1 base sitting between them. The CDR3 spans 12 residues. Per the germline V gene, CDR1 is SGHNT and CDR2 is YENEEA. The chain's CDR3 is CASSLGYNEQFF. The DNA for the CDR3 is TGTGCCAGCAGCTTAGGCTACAATGAGCAGTTCTTC. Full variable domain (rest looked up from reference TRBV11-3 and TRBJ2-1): EAGVVQSPRYKIIEKKQPVAFWCNPISGHNTLYWYLQNLGQGPELLIRYENEEAVDDSQLPKDRFSAERLKGVDSTLKIQPAELGDSAVYLCASSLGYNEQFFGPGTRLTVL.

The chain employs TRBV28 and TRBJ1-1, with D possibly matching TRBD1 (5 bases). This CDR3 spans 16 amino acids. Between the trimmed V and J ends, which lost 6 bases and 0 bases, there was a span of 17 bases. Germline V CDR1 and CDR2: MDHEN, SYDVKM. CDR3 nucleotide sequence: TGTGCCAGCAGCCCGCCGGGGGTACGCATGAACACTGAAGCTTTCTTT. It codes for CASSPPGVRMNTEAFF.

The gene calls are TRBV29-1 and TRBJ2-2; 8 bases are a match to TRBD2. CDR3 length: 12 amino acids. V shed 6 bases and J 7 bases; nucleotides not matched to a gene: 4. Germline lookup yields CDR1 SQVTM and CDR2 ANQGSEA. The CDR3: CSVQAGVGELFF. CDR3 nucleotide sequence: TGCAGCGTCCAAGCGGGGGTCGGGGAGCTGTTTTTT.

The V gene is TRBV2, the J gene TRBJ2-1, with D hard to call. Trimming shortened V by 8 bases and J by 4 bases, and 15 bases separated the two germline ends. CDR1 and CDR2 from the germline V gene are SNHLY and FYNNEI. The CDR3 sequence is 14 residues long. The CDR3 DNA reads TGTGCCAGCTTAAGTGGCACTCTTTACAATGAGCAGTTCTTC. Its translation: CASLSGTLYNEQFF.

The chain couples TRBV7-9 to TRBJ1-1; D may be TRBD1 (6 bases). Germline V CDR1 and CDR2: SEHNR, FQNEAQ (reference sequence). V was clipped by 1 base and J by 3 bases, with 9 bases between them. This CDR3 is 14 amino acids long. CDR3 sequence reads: CASSLGGQDTEAFF. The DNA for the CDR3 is TGTGCCAGCAGCTTAGGGGGGCAAGACACTGAAGCTTTCTTT.

In nucleotides, the CDR3 is TGCGCCAGCAGATATGTCCCTAGCGGGAGCTCCTACGAGCAGTACTTC. As protein: CASRYVPSGSSYEQYF. The genes are TRBV5-1 and TRBJ2-7, with TRBD2 matching over 10 bases. J was trimmed by 0 bases and V by 5 bases; bases with no gene match: 8. CDR3 size: 16 residues. Germline-derived CDR1 and CDR2 are SGHRS and YFSETQ.

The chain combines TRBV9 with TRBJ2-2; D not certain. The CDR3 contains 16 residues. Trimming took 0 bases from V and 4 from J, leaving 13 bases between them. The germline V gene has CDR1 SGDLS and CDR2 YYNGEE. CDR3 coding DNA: TGTGCCAGCAGCGTAGATCCGCTCCCGAGCACCGGGGAGCTGTTTTTT. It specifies CASSVDPLPSTGELFF.

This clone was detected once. The CDR3: CASSLVREQYF. As DNA, the CDR3 is TGTGCCAGCAGCTTAGTACGCGAGCAGTACTTC. The V call is TRBV7-2, the J call TRBJ2-7; D is uncertain. The CDR3 length is 11 residues. The ends were cut back, 1 base at V and 6 bases at J, with 4 bases in the middle. Germline V gene sequence: CDR1 SGHTA, CDR2 FQGNSA.

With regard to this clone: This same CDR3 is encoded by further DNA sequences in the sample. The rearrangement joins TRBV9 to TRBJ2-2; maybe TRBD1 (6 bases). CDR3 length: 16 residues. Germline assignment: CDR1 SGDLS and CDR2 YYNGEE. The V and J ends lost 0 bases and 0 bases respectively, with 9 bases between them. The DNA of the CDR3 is TGTGCCAGCAGCGTAGGTGGGGGCGCGAACACCGGGGAGCTGTTTTTT. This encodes CASSVGGGANTGELFF.

CDR3 bases: TGTGCCAGCAGCTTGGACAGGGGGCTTATCTCCTACAATGAGCAGTTCTTC. This gives the protein CASSLDRGLISYNEQFF. V usage is TRBV5-4 and J usage is TRBJ2-1; 9 bases are shared with TRBD1. The junction had 4 bases not matched to a gene; V was cut back by 0 bases and J by 0 bases. Germline V lookup: CDR1 SGHNT, CDR2 YYREEE (reference sequence). The CDR3 totals 17 residues.

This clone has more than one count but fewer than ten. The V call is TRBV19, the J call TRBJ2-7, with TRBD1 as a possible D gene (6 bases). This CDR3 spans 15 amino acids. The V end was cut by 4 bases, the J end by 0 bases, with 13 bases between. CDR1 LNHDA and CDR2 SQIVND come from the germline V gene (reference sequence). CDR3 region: CASSRYRDNSYEQYF. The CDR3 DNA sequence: TGTGCCAGTAGTAGATACAGGGATAACTCCTACGAGCAGTACTTC.

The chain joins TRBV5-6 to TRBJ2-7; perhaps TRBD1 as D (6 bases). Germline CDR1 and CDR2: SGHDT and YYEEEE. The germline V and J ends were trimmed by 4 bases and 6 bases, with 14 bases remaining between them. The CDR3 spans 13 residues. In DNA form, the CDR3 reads TGTGCCAGCAGCCCGGGACATCGGGGCGAGCAGTACTTC. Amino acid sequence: CASSPGHRGEQYF.

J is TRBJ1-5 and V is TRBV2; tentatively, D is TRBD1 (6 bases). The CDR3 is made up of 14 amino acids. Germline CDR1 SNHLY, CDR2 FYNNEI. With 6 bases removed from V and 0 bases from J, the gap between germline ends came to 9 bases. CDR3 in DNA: TGTGCCAGCAGGCAGGGGATTAGCAATCAGCCCCAGCATTTT. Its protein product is CASRQGISNQPQHF. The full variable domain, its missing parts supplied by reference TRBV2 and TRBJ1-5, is EPEVTQTPSHQVTQMGQEVILRCVPISNHLYFYWYRQILGQKVEFLVSFYNNEISEKSEIFDDQFSVERPDGSNFTLKIRSTKLEDSAMYFCASRQGISNQPQHFGDGTRLSIL.

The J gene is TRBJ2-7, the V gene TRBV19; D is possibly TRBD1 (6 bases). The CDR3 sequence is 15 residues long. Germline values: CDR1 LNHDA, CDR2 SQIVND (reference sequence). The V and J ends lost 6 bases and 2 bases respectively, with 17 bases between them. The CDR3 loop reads CASSFQPQGPYEQYF. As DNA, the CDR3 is TGTGCCAGTAGCTTTCAACCACAGGGCCCCTACGAGCAGTACTTC.

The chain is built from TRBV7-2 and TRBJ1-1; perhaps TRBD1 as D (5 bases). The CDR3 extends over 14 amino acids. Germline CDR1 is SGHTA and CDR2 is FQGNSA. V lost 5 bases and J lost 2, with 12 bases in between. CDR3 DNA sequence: TGTGCCAGCAGCACCCGGGACGGAAACACTGAAGCTTTCTTT. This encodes CASSTRDGNTEAFF.